One sample yielded the 9 T cell receptor beta chains listed below, sequenced in a study of T cells in Graves' hyperthyroidism and ophthalmopathy. What was amplified from RNA transcripts were TCR beta CDR3 regions. The TCR CDR3 first-round RT-PCR relied on the HTBI primer set. Each CDR3 protein is one row after TCRdb ran MiXCR on the multiplex PCR reads. The data show 610,000 or so distinct CDR3 sequences, under 60% seen once. Material for sequencing was peripheral blood or thyroid tissue (not recorded which). These receptors all come from a woman aged 18-30 years with Graves' hyperthyroidism.

This clonotype was found a few times. V and J are TRBV30 and TRBJ1-5; TRBD1 matches at 8 bases. Germline V lookup: CDR1 GTSNPN, CDR2 SVGIG (reference sequence). CDR3 length equals 12 residues. J gave up 7 bases and V 8 bases, and 7 bases lay outside the gene matches. The CDR3 region is CAVGTGAQPQHF. The CDR3 nucleotides read TGTGCCGTTGGGACAGGAGCCCAGCCCCAGCATTTT.

The chain joins TRBV14 to TRBJ1-1; 10 bases agree with TRBD1. Looked up from germline, CDR1 is SGHDN and CDR2 is FVKESK. This CDR3 comprises 14 residues. Trimming at V came to 4 bases and at J to 5 bases, leaving 4 bases not matched to a gene. The CDR3 coding sequence is TGTGCCAGCAGCCGACAGGGGGCAGAGACTGAAGCTTTCTTT. Its translation: CASSRQGAETEAFF.

The chain links TRBV5-1 to TRBJ2-7; 9 nucleotides align to TRBD2. The CDR3 spans 15 residues. Germline lookup yields CDR1 SGHRS and CDR2 YFSETQ. Trimming at V came to 3 bases and at J to 0 bases, leaving 4 bases not matched to a gene. CDR3 in amino acids: CASSWTSASSYEQYF. DNA of the CDR3: TGCGCCAGCAGCTGGACTAGCGCGAGCTCCTACGAGCAGTACTTC.

This chain links TRBV7-8 with TRBJ2-3; 10 nucleotides match TRBD2. With 5 bases clipped from V and 5 bases from J, the junction kept 10 bases outside the gene matches. Germline V lookup: CDR1 SGHVS, CDR2 FQNEAQ. The CDR3 is 16 amino acids. The CDR3 DNA sequence: TGTGCCAGCAGCGATTGGGGGGAGCGGGGGGGAGATACGCAGTATTTT. As protein: CASSDWGERGGDTQYF.

The rearrangement uses TRBV6-1 and TRBJ2-3; TRBD1 might be the D (5 bases). The CDR3 covers 14 residues. Deletions cut 5 bases from V and 2 bases from J, with 11 bases between. Germline-derived CDR1 and CDR2 are MNHNS and SASEGT. CDR3 DNA sequence: TGTGCCAGCAGTTTCCTCAGGGCCACAGATACGCAGTATTTT. Translated, it gives CASSFLRATDTQYF.

The genes are TRBV7-2 and TRBJ1-2, with a tentative D call TRBD1 (5 bases). This CDR3 contains 15 residues. Trimming removed 2 bases from V and 8 bases from J, with 18 bases in between. Germline V CDR1 and CDR2: SGHTA, FQGNSA. The CDR3 DNA sequence: TGTGCCAGCAGCTTAAATTCCGTAACCAGGGTCGGCTACACCTTC. The encoded protein is CASSLNSVTRVGYTF.

This chain connects TRBV20-1 to TRBJ1-5; TRBD1 agrees at 8 bases. This CDR3 has 14 amino acids. Looked up from germline, CDR1 is DFQATT and CDR2 is SNEGSKA (reference sequence). J gave up 6 bases and V 0 bases, and 4 bases lay outside the gene matches. DNA for the CDR3: TGCAGTGCTAGAGAGGCAGGGGGCACTCAGCCCCAGCATTTT. This codes for CSAREAGGTQPQHF.

The table lists this clonotype with a few counts. V is TRBV6-6 and J is TRBJ1-6; TRBD1 matches 10 bases. After removal of 5 bases from V and 2 bases from J, the junction contained 3 bases not matched to a gene. This CDR3 is 16 amino acids long. Germline CDR1 reads MNHNY; CDR2 reads SVGAGI (reference sequence). CDR3 sequence reads: CASSTGQGAYNSPLHF. CDR3 nucleotide sequence: TGTGCCAGCAGTACCGGACAGGGGGCCTATAATTCACCCCTCCACTTT.

This clonotype was found many times. This chain links TRBV5-6 with TRBJ1-5; D not certain. CDR3 length: 15 residues. CDR1 SGHDT and CDR2 YYEEEE come from the germline V gene. The ends were cut back, 4 bases at V and 5 bases at J, with 16 bases in the middle. The CDR3 reads CASSRGASSDQPQHF. The CDR3 DNA sequence: TGTGCCAGCAGCCGGGGTGCGAGTTCGGATCAGCCCCAGCATTTT.